This is a list of T cell receptor beta chains from one sample in a study of OX40 agonist ivuxolimab in advanced cancers. Sequencing was performed with immunoSEQ multiplex PCR; in TCRdb, only in-frame clones are kept and a portion is missing. Seen here are around 100,000 clones, approximately 90% observed once, and the top ten hold 0.16%. Source: CD4+ or CD8+ T cells sorted from blood, taken in a trial of the OX40 agonist ivuxolimab. The receptors were gathered from an adult with an advanced solid tumor such as melanoma, head and neck, liver or kidney cancer. The CDR3 runs from the conserved cysteine through the conserved F or W. Fields, in order: clone size, D gene, J gene, V gene, CDR3 DNA, CDR3 protein. D genes are given only for firm matches. The listing skips clone size in some rows; elsewhere it reads once, few, many or a size class.

clone_size: once; d_call: TRBD2; j_call: TRBJ2-3; v_call: TRBV7-9; cdr3_nt: TGTGCCAGCAGCTTATTGAGACTAGCGAGCACAGATACGCAGTATTTT; cdr3_aa: CASSLLRLASTDTQYF
clone_size: few; d_call: -; j_call: TRBJ1-6; v_call: TRBV14; cdr3_nt: TGTGCCAGCAGCCGCGGGGGCTACGTGGGTTCACCCCTCCACTTT; cdr3_aa: CASSRGGYVGSPLHF
clone_size: -; d_call: TRBD2; j_call: TRBJ2-1; v_call: TRBV19; cdr3_nt: TGTGCCAGTAGTATAGCGGGGAGGGTACAATACAATGAGCAGTTCTTC; cdr3_aa: CASSIAGRVQYNEQFF
clone_size: once; d_call: -; j_call: TRBJ1-1; v_call: TRBV5-1; cdr3_nt: TGCGCCAGCAGCTTGGGAGTTGGGGTAATGAACACTGAAGCTTTCTTT; cdr3_aa: CASSLGVGVMNTEAFF
clone_size: once; d_call: TRBD2; j_call: TRBJ2-7; v_call: TRBV15; cdr3_nt: TGTGCCACCAGCAGAGCGCTAGCGGGGTCCTACGAGCAGTACTTC; cdr3_aa: CATSRALAGSYEQYF
clone_size: -; d_call: -; j_call: TRBJ1-1; v_call: TRBV20-1; cdr3_nt: TGCAGGGCAAGATTGAACACTGAAGCTTTCTTT; cdr3_aa: CRARLNTEAFF
clone_size: -; d_call: TRBD1; j_call: TRBJ2-7; v_call: TRBV2; cdr3_nt: TGTGCCAGCATAGGTCAGCCCGGGACAGGGGGTGAGCAGTACTTC; cdr3_aa: CASIGQPGTGGEQYF
clone_size: -; d_call: -; j_call: TRBJ1-4; v_call: TRBV5-5; cdr3_nt: TGTGCCAGCAGCTTGCGACCTGCAACTAATGAAAAACTGTTTTTT; cdr3_aa: CASSLRPATNEKLFF
clone_size: -; d_call: -; j_call: TRBJ1-1; v_call: TRBV19; cdr3_nt: TGTGCCAGTAAGCCCACCCGGACAGCCTTCAACACTGAAGCTTTCTTT; cdr3_aa: CASKPTRTAFNTEAFF
clone_size: -; d_call: -; j_call: TRBJ2-2; v_call: TRBV7-9; cdr3_nt: TGTGCCAGCAGCCCGCAGGGTTTTGCCGGGGAGCTGTTTTTT; cdr3_aa: CASSPQGFAGELFF
clone_size: -; d_call: -; j_call: TRBJ1-1; v_call: TRBV6-1; cdr3_nt: TGTGCCAGCGGACGGGGCGGGACGGCTTTCTTT; cdr3_aa: CASGRGGTAFF
clone_size: -; d_call: TRBD1; j_call: TRBJ1-2; v_call: TRBV5-1; cdr3_nt: TGCGCCAGCACCGAGGACAGGAACTATGGCTACACCTTC; cdr3_aa: CASTEDRNYGYTF
clone_size: -; d_call: -; j_call: TRBJ2-4; v_call: TRBV27; cdr3_nt: TGTGCCAGCGCCCAGGGGAAAAACATTCAGTACTTC; cdr3_aa: CASAQGKNIQYF
clone_size: -; d_call: -; j_call: TRBJ2-6; v_call: TRBV11-2; cdr3_nt: TGTGCCAGCAGAAGTTATAAGGGACTGTCGAGCTCTGGGGCCAACGTCCTGACTTTC; cdr3_aa: CASRSYKGLSSSGANVLTF
clone_size: -; d_call: TRBD1; j_call: TRBJ2-7; v_call: TRBV15; cdr3_nt: TGTGCCACCAGCAGCGGACAGGGGGGTACCTACGAGCAGTACTTC; cdr3_aa: CATSSGQGGTYEQYF
clone_size: -; d_call: -; j_call: TRBJ2-3; v_call: TRBV6-1; cdr3_nt: TGTGCCAGCAGTGAAATTCGTCGGGGAAGTTTAACAGATACGCAGTATTTT; cdr3_aa: CASSEIRRGSLTDTQYF
clone_size: -; d_call: -; j_call: TRBJ2-7; v_call: TRBV30; cdr3_nt: TGTGCCTGGGGGAACCCGGGACAAGGCTACGAGCAGTACTTC; cdr3_aa: CAWGNPGQGYEQYF
clone_size: -; d_call: -; j_call: TRBJ1-3; v_call: TRBV7-9; cdr3_nt: TGTGCCAGCAGCTTCGGGCTCTCTGGAAACACCATATATTTT; cdr3_aa: CASSFGLSGNTIYF
clone_size: -; d_call: -; j_call: TRBJ2-3; v_call: TRBV27; cdr3_nt: TGTGCCAGAGTCCCTGTCATGGCATGCACAGATACGCAGTATTTT; cdr3_aa: CARVPVMACTDTQYF
clone_size: -; d_call: TRBD1; j_call: TRBJ2-7; v_call: TRBV5-1; cdr3_nt: TGCGCCAGCAGCTTGGCAGTTCGGGACAGGGACGACGAGCAGTACTTC; cdr3_aa: CASSLAVRDRDDEQYF
clone_size: -; d_call: -; j_call: TRBJ2-3; v_call: TRBV28; cdr3_nt: TGTGCCAGCATTAGCGACACAGATACGCAGTATTTT; cdr3_aa: CASISDTDTQYF
clone_size: -; d_call: -; j_call: TRBJ2-1; v_call: TRBV6-5; cdr3_nt: TGTGCCAGCAGTTGGCTACAGAGGGGTGAGCAGTTCTTC; cdr3_aa: CASSWLQRGEQFF
clone_size: -; d_call: -; j_call: TRBJ1-4; v_call: TRBV14; cdr3_nt: TGTGCCAGCAGCCAAGATGCCAGGGTCGGGGAAAAACTGTTTTTT; cdr3_aa: CASSQDARVGEKLFF
clone_size: once; d_call: -; j_call: TRBJ1-5; v_call: TRBV4-1; cdr3_nt: TGCGCCAGCAGCCAATTAGACAGGCCGCAACAGCCCCAGCATTTT; cdr3_aa: CASSQLDRPQQPQHF
clone_size: -; d_call: -; j_call: TRBJ2-2; v_call: TRBV9; cdr3_nt: TGTGCCAGCAGTGTGACGGACATCACCGGGGAGCTGTTTTTT; cdr3_aa: CASSVTDITGELFF
clone_size: -; d_call: TRBD1; j_call: TRBJ1-2; v_call: TRBV11-2; cdr3_nt: TGTGCCAGCAGCTTAGTCGGGACAGGGGGCGATGGCTACACCTTC; cdr3_aa: CASSLVGTGGDGYTF
clone_size: -; d_call: -; j_call: TRBJ1-3; v_call: TRBV19; cdr3_nt: TGTGCCAGTAGTATGAGACTCCTACGATCCTCTGGAAACACCATATATTTT; cdr3_aa: CASSMRLLRSSGNTIYF
clone_size: few; d_call: TRBD1; j_call: TRBJ2-2; v_call: TRBV7-9; cdr3_nt: TGTGCCAGCAGCTTATGGACAGGGTACCCCTCTGGGGAGCTGTTTTTT; cdr3_aa: CASSLWTGYPSGELFF
clone_size: -; d_call: TRBD1; j_call: TRBJ1-2; v_call: TRBV30; cdr3_nt: TGTGCCTGGAAGGGGCAGGGGGCCATCTATGGCTACACCTTC; cdr3_aa: CAWKGQGAIYGYTF
clone_size: few; d_call: -; j_call: TRBJ2-2; v_call: TRBV9; cdr3_nt: TGTGCCAGCAGCGCAAATCGACTAGACACCGGGGAGCTGTTTTTT; cdr3_aa: CASSANRLDTGELFF
clone_size: -; d_call: TRBD2; j_call: TRBJ2-3; v_call: TRBV5-1; cdr3_nt: TGCGCCAGCAGCTTGGGAGGGCGGGGGGCCCGCACAGATACGCAGTATTTT; cdr3_aa: CASSLGGRGARTDTQYF
clone_size: -; d_call: -; j_call: TRBJ1-1; v_call: TRBV28; cdr3_nt: TGTGCCAGCAGTTTTTCCGGGGCGTGGAACACTGAAGCTTTCTTT; cdr3_aa: CASSFSGAWNTEAFF
clone_size: few; d_call: -; j_call: TRBJ2-7; v_call: TRBV5-1; cdr3_nt: TGCGCCAGCAGCTTGACGGGACACCAGTACGAGCAGTACTTC; cdr3_aa: CASSLTGHQYEQYF
clone_size: -; d_call: TRBD1; j_call: TRBJ1-4; v_call: TRBV19; cdr3_nt: TGTGCCAGTAGCCAACAGGGGGCAGGGGAAAAACTGTTTTTT; cdr3_aa: CASSQQGAGEKLFF
clone_size: -; d_call: TRBD1; j_call: TRBJ1-1; v_call: TRBV10-3; cdr3_nt: TGTGCCATCAGGGGACAGATTGAAGCTTTCTTT; cdr3_aa: CAIRGQIEAFF
clone_size: -; d_call: -; j_call: TRBJ2-7; v_call: TRBV19; cdr3_nt: TGTGCCAGTAGTATAGGGGCTGAGGCCTACGAGCAGTACTTC; cdr3_aa: CASSIGAEAYEQYF
clone_size: -; d_call: -; j_call: TRBJ2-3; v_call: TRBV7-9; cdr3_nt: TGTGCCAGCACCTCGGAGACAACGCAGTATTTT; cdr3_aa: CASTSETTQYF
clone_size: -; d_call: TRBD2; j_call: TRBJ2-7; v_call: TRBV7-3; cdr3_nt: TGTGCCAGCAGTCACCCGGGGACTAGCGGGAGTGCCGAGCAGTACTTC; cdr3_aa: CASSHPGTSGSAEQYF
clone_size: -; d_call: -; j_call: TRBJ2-7; v_call: TRBV19; cdr3_nt: TGTGCCAGCAGCAGGGTACCAAGCGCCTACGAGCAGTACTTC; cdr3_aa: CASSRVPSAYEQYF
clone_size: -; d_call: -; j_call: TRBJ1-1; v_call: TRBV27; cdr3_nt: TGTGCCAGCAGTTTTCAGGGCATGGGACCTACTGAAGCTTTCTTT; cdr3_aa: CASSFQGMGPTEAFF
clone_size: -; d_call: -; j_call: TRBJ2-5; v_call: TRBV5-1; cdr3_nt: TGCGCCAGCAGCCGCGGCGGGACGGCCCTAGAGACCCAGTACTTC; cdr3_aa: CASSRGGTALETQYF
clone_size: -; d_call: -; j_call: TRBJ1-1; v_call: TRBV5-4; cdr3_nt: TGTGCCAGCAGCCCACGGGCCAGGGTGGGCACTGAAGCTTTCTTT; cdr3_aa: CASSPRARVGTEAFF
clone_size: -; d_call: TRBD2; j_call: TRBJ2-3; v_call: TRBV7-3; cdr3_nt: TGTGCCAGCAGCGGAGGGACTAGCGGAGAGTTGAGTCCTAGCACAGATACGCAGTATTTT; cdr3_aa: CASSGGTSGELSPSTDTQYF
clone_size: -; d_call: -; j_call: TRBJ1-4; v_call: TRBV18; cdr3_nt: TGTGCCAGCTCACTCCGGACAGCAGACCAAAATGAAAAACTGTTTTTT; cdr3_aa: CASSLRTADQNEKLFF
clone_size: -; d_call: -; j_call: TRBJ2-5; v_call: TRBV5-6; cdr3_nt: TGTGCCAGCAGCTCCCGGGACACAGAAGAGACCCAGTACTTC; cdr3_aa: CASSSRDTEETQYF
clone_size: -; d_call: -; j_call: TRBJ1-5; v_call: TRBV5-4; cdr3_nt: TGTGCCAGCAGCTTAAGGGGGGACAATCAGCCCCAGCATTTT; cdr3_aa: CASSLRGDNQPQHF
clone_size: -; d_call: -; j_call: TRBJ2-2; v_call: TRBV2; cdr3_nt: TGTGCCAGCAGTGAAGCGCAGGGGTCCGGGGAGCTGTTTTTT; cdr3_aa: CASSEAQGSGELFF
clone_size: -; d_call: -; j_call: TRBJ2-2; v_call: TRBV11-3; cdr3_nt: TGTGCCAGCAGCTTAACGACAGTGAACACCGGGGAGCTGTTTTTT; cdr3_aa: CASSLTTVNTGELFF
clone_size: -; d_call: TRBD2; j_call: TRBJ2-1; v_call: TRBV11-2; cdr3_nt: TGTGCCAGCAGCTTTTTAGCGGGAGGGATTGGGAATGAGCAGTTCTTC; cdr3_aa: CASSFLAGGIGNEQFF
clone_size: -; d_call: TRBD1; j_call: TRBJ1-1; v_call: TRBV5-1; cdr3_nt: TGCGCCAGCAGCTTGGTGGGACAGAGTTTGAACACTGAAGCTTTCTTT; cdr3_aa: CASSLVGQSLNTEAFF
clone_size: -; d_call: -; j_call: TRBJ1-6; v_call: TRBV9; cdr3_nt: TGTGCCAGCAGCAACTCAGGGGTATCACCCCTCCACTTT; cdr3_aa: CASSNSGVSPLHF